This T cell receptor beta chain was retrieved from a study of spatial heterogeneity in lung cancer. The time point here: sample taken at primary tumor resection. TCRdb fed the 5' RACE reads into MiXCR, producing one record per CDR3 protein. The table has around 100,000 distinct CDR3 sequences, around 4.8% seen once. The study's findings and limits: Tumoral mutation counts were tracked by counts of expanded intratumoral alpha and beta TCRs.

Concerning this clonotype itself: Its antigen is as yet unknown.

V was shortened by 0 bases and J by 2 bases, with 8 bases between the two germline ends. CDR3 length: 14 amino acids. The germline gives CDR1 ENHRY, CDR2 SYGVKD. V is TRBV10-3 and J is TRBJ2-7, with D possibly being TRBD1 (6 bases). This specimen consisted of lung tumor tissue, obtained at surgery. The clonotype originates from a male donor with early-stage non-small cell lung cancer. The CDR3 nucleotides are TGTGCCATCAGTGAGTCCGACAGGACCTACGAGCAGTACTTC. Its translation: CAISESDRTYEQYF.